Following are 8 T cell receptor beta chains from one sample sequenced in a study of blood T cell repertoires in COVID-19. Clones were read by immunoSEQ multiplex PCR, and TCRdb kept only the in-frame ones, dropping some. This sample carries more than 300,000 clones, more than 85% of them seen once, and the ten largest clones take 3% to 5%. Sequenced material: PBMCs or T cells enriched from blood (not recorded which). The receptors shown here come from a woman aged 25 to 39 who had been exposed to COVID-19.

The chain recombines TRBV5-1 with TRBJ2-1; no clear D. Looked up from germline, CDR1 is SGHRS and CDR2 is YFSETQ. The length of the CDR3 is 16 residues. Trimming left V 0 bases short and J 1 base short, with 11 bases between. CDR3 bases: TGCGCCAGCAGCTTGGCCGGAGCGTTGTCCTACAATGAGCAGTTCTTC. Its translation is CASSLAGALSYNEQFF.

The chain links TRBV27 to TRBJ2-7; 7 nucleotides agree with TRBD1. Germline-derived CDR1 and CDR2 are MNHEY and SMNVEV (reference sequence). The CDR3 consists of 16 residues. Trimming cost V 6 bases and J 9 bases; bases outside gene matches: 20. The CDR3 region is CASRGRGTDRLLGQYF. CDR3 sequence (DNA): TGTGCCAGCAGGGGGAGAGGGACAGATCGTCTCCTGGGGCAGTACTTC.

Concerning this clone: Other DNA variants within this sample encode the same CDR3. This chain connects TRBV15 to TRBJ1-5; D gene uncertain. The ends were cut back, 0 bases at V and 4 bases at J, with 4 bases in the middle. Germline loops: CDR1 LNHNV, CDR2 YYDKDF (reference sequence). This CDR3 has 13 residues. The CDR3 spells CATSRDPNQPQHF. DNA of the CDR3: TGTGCCACCAGCAGAGACCCTAATCAGCCCCAGCATTTT.

This chain joins TRBV27 and TRBJ2-7, with 9 bases aligning to TRBD1. Germline V gene sequence: CDR1 MNHEY, CDR2 SMNVEV (reference sequence). The CDR3 totals 15 residues. J lost 5 bases, V lost 4 bases, and 9 bases had no gene match. The CDR3 is CASSSSGTGFNEQYF. The CDR3 DNA is TGTGCCAGCAGTTCTTCCGGGACAGGGTTCAACGAGCAGTACTTC.

This clone has only one observation. This chain connects TRBV5-1 to TRBJ1-1; TRBD1 is a possible D gene (5 bases). The germline gives CDR1 SGHRS, CDR2 YFSETQ. This CDR3 spans 13 amino acids. The DNA for the CDR3 is TGCGCTTCAGGAAGGGGTGAGAGGACTGAAGCTTTCTTT. This sequence encodes CASGRGERTEAFF. Together with reference TRBV5-1 and TRBJ1-1, the CDR3 gives the full variable domain: KAGVTQTPRYLIKTRGQQVTLSCSPISGHRSVSWYQQTPGQGLQFLFEYFSETQRNKGNFPGRFSGRQFSNSRSEMNVSTLELGDSALYLCASGRGERTEAFFGQGTRLTVV.

The V call is TRBV7-2, the J call TRBJ2-7; 8 bases align to TRBD2. The V segment lost 5 bases and the J segment 5 bases; nucleotides outside the gene matches: 11. This CDR3 spans 15 amino acids. Germline CDR1 is SGHTA and CDR2 is FQGNSA. This chain's CDR3 is CASSPGGGGRDEQYF. Written as DNA, the CDR3 is TGTGCCAGCAGCCCGGGGGGGGGAGGTAGAGACGAGCAGTACTTC.

This clone was seen a single time. An end of the junction does not agree with germline; a read error may underlie this. The rearrangement uses TRBV5-6 and TRBJ1-3, with 9 bases that match TRBD1. The CDR3 sequence is 16 residues long. The germline V gene has CDR1 SGHDT and CDR2 YYEEEE. The CDR3 sequence is CTSSLVPGQGRNTIYF. The CDR3 nucleotides are TGTACCAGCAGCTTGGTTCCTGGACAGGGGAGAAACACCATATATTTT.

Written as DNA, the CDR3 is TGTGCCAGTATCAGACGGGGGACGGACACCGGGGAGCTGTTTTTT. This encodes CASIRRGTDTGELFF. The chain joins TRBV19 to TRBJ2-2; a possible D gene is TRBD2 (6 bases). The V gene's germline CDR1 is LNHDA and CDR2 SQIVND (reference sequence). The CDR3 has 15 amino acids. V dropped 7 bases and J dropped 3 bases, with 15 bases sitting between them.